This record looks at one T cell receptor (beta chain) sequence and its context. Indicated treatment: about 20 received Ad26.COV2.S at low or high dose, single or two shots; 5 received placebo; per-sample allocation not given. Samples were taken on day 63 after the first vaccine or placebo injection. Germline-derived CDR1 and CDR2 are DFQATT and SNEGSKA (reference sequence). The CDR3 contains 15 residues. After removal of 3 bases from V and 4 bases from J, the junction contained 3 bases not matched to a gene. This sample was included in a study of Ad26.COV2.S vaccination and SARS-CoV-2 variants. The protocol was immunoSEQ multiplex PCR, while the TCRdb copy is restricted to in-frame clones and leaves out a portion. In the table there are hundreds of thousands of clones, more than 75% of which are singletons.

Sequences were derived from peripheral blood, sampled in a trial of Ad26.COV2.S vaccine versus placebo. This sequence joins TRBV20-1 and TRBJ2-1, with TRBD2 matching over 13 bases. The TCR was taken from a person between 18 and 65 years old who received the Ad26.COV2.S COVID-19 vaccine or a placebo. The CDR3 DNA is TGCAGTGCTAGTAAACTAGCGGGGGGGTACAATGAGCAGTTCTTC. The encoded protein is CSASKLAGGYNEQFF.